This T cell receptor (beta chain) stems from a study of T cell responses to AZD1222 COVID-19 vaccine (dated by TCRdb to about 2021). In terms of the full investigation: A total of more than 230 trial participants underwent TCR sequencing, of whom roughly 210 had received two doses of AZD1222 and some 25 had received two doses of the MenACWY control vaccine. Trial participants were enrolled by age into 18-55, 56-69 and 70-plus year subgroups, with roughly 150, 30 and 60 TCR-sequenced participants respectively. Study-wide conclusions, independent of this receptor: No day 14 peak-response samples were available, so repertoires were characterized only after the peak T cell response. Participants were mostly white British and included more females than males, and it was suggested by the authors that clonal diversity may have been underestimated. Only 5 to 7 AZD1222 recipients were SARS-CoV-2 seropositive at baseline, limiting conclusions about previously exposed vaccinees. Spike-specific TCR breadth and depth rose significantly after two AZD1222 doses compared with day 0 and with MenACWY recipients. In the small 56-69-year group, the increase in depth fell short of significance, most likely because of low power. The vaccine-associated CD4 TCRs covered the entire spike protein, and the dominant responses fell in regions 160-218 and 743-854. Reportedly, close to half of the unique spike-specific TCRs recognized epitopes lying outside the regions that are mutated in the B.1.351 and B.1.1.7 variants.

The CDR3 regions of human TCRbeta chains were analyzed by immunosequencing. Regarding the original processing steps: TCRs in the repertoires were matched against a reference library of SARS-CoV-2-specific TCRs that had been generated with the MIRA antigen-specificity platform. Breadth was defined as the fraction of unique TCRs that were SARS-CoV-2-associated, and depth was defined as the fraction of total T cells that were SARS-CoV-2-associated. Using the MIRA data, each spike-specific TCR was assigned both to the spike region to which the TCR was reactive and to a CD4 or CD8 class. Log10-transformed breadth and depth values were compared by one-way ANOVA with Sidak's multiple comparisons tests. Entries here come from immuneACCESS through TCRdb and include only in-frame sequences with V and J called. Some clones fail to appear in such tables; in the studies checked, an unresolved V gene covers under half of the shortfall, and the cause of the remainder is unknown. The DNA gave D and trimming, while V, J and clone size come from that table. Within this sample are 200,000 or so clones, with over 85% of them counted one time only. The top ten constitute 1% of the sample.

Remarks on this clone: There is no known antigen for this receptor. Base qualities are not provided; no much larger clone lies one nucleotide away.

The sample's time point label is to be understood as: about 28 days (+/-7) after the second vaccine dose. AZD1222 recipients given second doses at about 4 weeks or at about 12 weeks were pooled, since spike-specific TCR depth and breadth were not found to differ between the two schedules. Samples from vaccinated people were obtained from the UK trials COV001 and COV002, which included a single-blind randomized controlled phase 2/3 trial of AZD1222 (ChAdOx1 nCoV-19) in healthy adults. For TCRbeta chain sequencing, PBMC samples from trial participants were taken at day 0 and at day 28 after the second dose. The material sequenced was peripheral blood, taken 28 days after the second AZD1222 dose. The receptor was isolated from an adult who received the AZD1222 COVID-19 vaccine.

The bases are TGTGCCAGTAAAAGGGAGGTTTCGGGAAACACCATATATTTT. Its amino acids are CASKREVSGNTIYF. Here the chain combines TRBV6-5 and TRBJ1-3, with no reliable assignment of the D segment. V lost 9 bases and J lost 4 bases; the stretch between them is 16 bases long. The CDR1 and CDR2 encoded by the germline V gene are MNHEY and SVGAGI. The CDR3 has 14 amino acids, counting the end cysteine and phenylalanine. The CDR3 DNA has 42 bases and is translated from base 1.